Below, 6 T cell receptor beta chains from the same sample are listed, as sequenced in a study of blood T cells in healthy people across ages. Then a second PCR, running roughly 7 to 12 cycles, was carried out with a sample-barcoded 5' primer and a J-beta primer mix. One entry per CDR3 protein, called by TCRdb with MiXCR from the 5' RACE reads. There are about 1,500,000 distinct CDR3 sequences in the sample; about 30% occur only once, and 6.5% to 8.5% lies in the top ten. The material sequenced was blood. The origin of the receptors is a woman aged 25 to 39 in good health.

This clonotype has just a few counts. The chain combines TRBV28 with TRBJ1-5; D might be TRBD1 (5 bases). Germline V gene sequence: CDR1 MDHEN, CDR2 SYDVKM. V was shortened by 7 bases and J by 4 bases, with 11 bases between the two germline ends. This CDR3 region has 13 residues. The CDR3 loop is CASTHQGNQPQHF. DNA for the CDR3: TGTGCCAGCACCCACCAGGGAAATCAGCCCCAGCATTTT.

This clonotype was seen many times. CDR3 in amino acids: CSVEGSQGLYGYTF. The DNA of the CDR3 is TGCAGCGTTGAGGGATCACAGGGGCTCTATGGCTACACCTTC. The chain is built from TRBV29-1 and TRBJ1-2, with 7 bases matching TRBD1. V lost 3 bases to trimming and J lost 4 bases; unmatched junction nucleotides: 8. CDR1 and CDR2 from the germline V gene are SQVTM and ANQGSEA. The CDR3 has 14 amino acids.

This sequence joins TRBV7-2 and TRBJ2-6, with no clear D. Germline assignment: CDR1 SGHTA and CDR2 FQGNSA. V lost 5 bases and J lost 3, with 11 bases in between. There are 15 residues in the CDR3. CDR3 loop: CASSQIWGGANVLTF. In nucleotides, the CDR3 is TGTGCCAGCAGCCAAATCTGGGGTGGGGCCAACGTCCTGACTTTC.

This chain joins TRBV5-6 and TRBJ1-1; perhaps TRBD1 as D (5 bases). This CDR3 is 16 amino acids long. V was pared by 2 bases and J by 7 bases, with 21 bases between. Looked up from germline, CDR1 is SGHDT and CDR2 is YYEEEE. DNA of the CDR3: TGTGCCAGCAGCTTCGTCGTTTCGGACATAGTTTTTGAAGCTTTCTTT. Its translation: CASSFVVSDIVFEAFF.

On this clonotype itself: The junction departs from germline at one end; a sequencing error may be responsible. The V call is TRBV5-1, the J call TRBJ1-1; D is undetermined. The CDR3 extends over 15 amino acids. CDR1 is SGHRS, CDR2 YFSETQ, per germline. The CDR3 protein is CASSPNAGLNTVAFF. DNA for the CDR3: TGCGCCAGCAGCCCCAATGCGGGGTTGAACACTGTAGCTTTCTTT. Using reference TRBV5-1 and TRBJ1-1 for the parts outside the CDR3, the full variable domain is KAGVTQTPRYLIKTRGQQVTLSCSPISGHRSVSWYQQTPGQGLQFLFEYFSETQRNKGNFPGRFSGRQFSNSRSEMNVSTLELGDSALYLCASSPNAGLNTVAFFGQGTRLTVV.

There are a few counts of this clonotype. The V call is TRBV18, the J call TRBJ2-1; tentative D call: TRBD1 (6 bases). Trimming cost V 2 bases and J 5 bases, with 10 bases left between them. The CDR3 is made up of 14 amino acids. Germline CDR1 and CDR2: KGHSH and LQKENI. CDR3 in DNA: TGTGCCAGCTCACCAGGGGGCCGGAACAATGAGCAGTTCTTC. Its translation is CASSPGGRNNEQFF. Based on the CDR3 plus reference TRBV18 and TRBJ2-1, the full variable domain is NAGVMQNPRHLVRRRGQEARLRCSPMKGHSHVYWYRQLPEEGLKFMVYLQKENIIDESGMPKERFSAEFPKEGPSILRIQQVVRGDSAAYFCASSPGGRNNEQFFGPGTRLTVL.